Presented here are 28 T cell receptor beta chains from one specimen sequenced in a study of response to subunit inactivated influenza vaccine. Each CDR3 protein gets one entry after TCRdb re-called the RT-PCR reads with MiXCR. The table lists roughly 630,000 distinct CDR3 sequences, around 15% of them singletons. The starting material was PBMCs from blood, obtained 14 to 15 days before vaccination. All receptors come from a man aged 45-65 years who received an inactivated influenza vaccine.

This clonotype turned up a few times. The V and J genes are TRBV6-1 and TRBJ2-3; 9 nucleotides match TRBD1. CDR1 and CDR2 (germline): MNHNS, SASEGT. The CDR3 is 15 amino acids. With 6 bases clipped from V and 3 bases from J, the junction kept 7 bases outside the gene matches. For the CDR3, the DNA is TGTGCCAGCAGCCAGACAGGGGGTAGGACAGATACGCAGTATTTT. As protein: CASSQTGGRTDTQYF.

For the CDR3, the DNA is TGTGCCAGCAGCTTTAGAGGAGCGGGACAGGTCACAGATACGCAGTATTTT. This sequence encodes CASSFRGAGQVTDTQYF. This chain links TRBV7-8 with TRBJ2-3, with TRBD1 as a possible D gene (8 bases). The CDR3 length is 17 residues. V shed 3 bases and J shed 2 bases, with 18 bases lying between them. In germline, CDR1 is SGHVS, CDR2 FQNEAQ.

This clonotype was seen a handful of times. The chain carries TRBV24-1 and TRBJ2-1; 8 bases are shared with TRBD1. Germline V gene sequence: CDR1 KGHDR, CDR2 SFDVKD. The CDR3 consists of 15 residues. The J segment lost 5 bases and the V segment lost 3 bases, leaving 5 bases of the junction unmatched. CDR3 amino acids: CATSDPGQVNNEQFF. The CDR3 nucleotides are TGTGCCACCAGTGATCCGGGACAGGTCAACAATGAGCAGTTCTTC.

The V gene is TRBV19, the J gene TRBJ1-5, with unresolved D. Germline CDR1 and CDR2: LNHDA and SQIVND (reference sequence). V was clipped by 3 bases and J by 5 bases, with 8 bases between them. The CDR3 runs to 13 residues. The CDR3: CASSIRMDQPQHF. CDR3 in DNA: TGTGCCAGTAGTATCCGGATGGATCAGCCCCAGCATTTT.

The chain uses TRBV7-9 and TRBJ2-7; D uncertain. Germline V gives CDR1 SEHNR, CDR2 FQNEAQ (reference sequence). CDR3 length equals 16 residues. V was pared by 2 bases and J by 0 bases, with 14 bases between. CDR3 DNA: TGTGCCAGCAGCTTACCCGACGGGCCAAACTCCTACGAGCAGTACTTC. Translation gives CASSLPDGPNSYEQYF.

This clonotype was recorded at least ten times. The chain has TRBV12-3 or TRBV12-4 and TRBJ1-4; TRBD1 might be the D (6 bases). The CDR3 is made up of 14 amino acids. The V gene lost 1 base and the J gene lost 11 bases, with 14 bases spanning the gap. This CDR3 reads CASSLDGRGGKLFF. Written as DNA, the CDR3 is TGTGCCAGCAGTTTAGATGGCAGGGGAGGGAAACTGTTTTTT.

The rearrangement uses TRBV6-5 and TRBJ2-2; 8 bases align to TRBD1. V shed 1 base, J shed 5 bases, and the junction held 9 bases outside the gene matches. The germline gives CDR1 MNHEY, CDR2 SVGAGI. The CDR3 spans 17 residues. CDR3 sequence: CASSYFFQGARTGELFF. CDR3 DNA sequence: TGTGCCAGCAGTTACTTTTTCCAGGGGGCGCGTACCGGGGAGCTGTTTTTT.

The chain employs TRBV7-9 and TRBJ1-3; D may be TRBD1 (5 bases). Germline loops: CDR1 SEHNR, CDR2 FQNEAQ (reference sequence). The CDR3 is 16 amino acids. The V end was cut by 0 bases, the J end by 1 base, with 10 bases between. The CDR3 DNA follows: TGTGCCAGCAGCTTAGCGAAGGGGATATCTGGAAACACCATATATTTT. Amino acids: CASSLAKGISGNTIYF.

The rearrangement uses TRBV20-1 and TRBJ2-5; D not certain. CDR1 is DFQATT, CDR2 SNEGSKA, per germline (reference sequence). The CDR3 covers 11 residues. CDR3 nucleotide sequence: TGCAGCTTGACCGACGGACAGACCCAGTACTTC. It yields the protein CSLTDGQTQYF.

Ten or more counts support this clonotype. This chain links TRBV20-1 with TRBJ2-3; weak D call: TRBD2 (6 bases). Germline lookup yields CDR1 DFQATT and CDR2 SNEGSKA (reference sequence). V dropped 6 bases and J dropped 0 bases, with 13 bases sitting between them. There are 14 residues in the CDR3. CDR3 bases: TGCAGTGCCATCGGGGCGGGAAGCACAGATACGCAGTATTTT. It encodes CSAIGAGSTDTQYF.

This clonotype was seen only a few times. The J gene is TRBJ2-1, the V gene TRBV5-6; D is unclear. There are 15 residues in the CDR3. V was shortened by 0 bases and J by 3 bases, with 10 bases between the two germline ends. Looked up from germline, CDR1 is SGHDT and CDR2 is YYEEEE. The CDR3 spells CASSLVWSGYNEQFF. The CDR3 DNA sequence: TGTGCCAGCAGCTTGGTGTGGAGTGGCTACAATGAGCAGTTCTTC.

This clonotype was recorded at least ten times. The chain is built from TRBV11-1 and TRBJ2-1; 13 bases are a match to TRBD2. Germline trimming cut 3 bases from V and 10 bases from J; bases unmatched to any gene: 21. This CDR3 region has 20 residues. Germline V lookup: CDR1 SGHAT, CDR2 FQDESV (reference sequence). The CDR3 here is CASSLVRGTSGTGKRSEQFF. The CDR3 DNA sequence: TGTGCCAGCAGCTTGGTAAGAGGGACTAGCGGGACAGGAAAAAGGTCGGAGCAGTTCTTC.

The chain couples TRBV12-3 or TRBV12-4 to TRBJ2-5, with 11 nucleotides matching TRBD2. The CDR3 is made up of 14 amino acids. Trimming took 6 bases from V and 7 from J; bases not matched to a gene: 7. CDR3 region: CASSLDTSGGTQYF. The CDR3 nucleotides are TGTGCCAGCAGCTTGGACACTAGCGGGGGGACCCAGTACTTC.

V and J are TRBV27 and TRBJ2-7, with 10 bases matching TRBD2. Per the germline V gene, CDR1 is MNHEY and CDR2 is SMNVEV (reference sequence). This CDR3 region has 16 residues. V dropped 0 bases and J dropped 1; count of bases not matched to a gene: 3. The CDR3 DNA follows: TGTGCCAGCAGTTTATCGGCTAGCGGGGGATCCTACGAGCAGTACTTC. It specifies CASSLSASGGSYEQYF.

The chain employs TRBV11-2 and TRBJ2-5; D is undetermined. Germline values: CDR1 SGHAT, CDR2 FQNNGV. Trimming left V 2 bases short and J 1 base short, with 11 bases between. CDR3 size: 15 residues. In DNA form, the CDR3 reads TGTGCCAGCAGCTTATCTGACGGCTCCCAAGAGACCCAGTACTTC. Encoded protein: CASSLSDGSQETQYF.

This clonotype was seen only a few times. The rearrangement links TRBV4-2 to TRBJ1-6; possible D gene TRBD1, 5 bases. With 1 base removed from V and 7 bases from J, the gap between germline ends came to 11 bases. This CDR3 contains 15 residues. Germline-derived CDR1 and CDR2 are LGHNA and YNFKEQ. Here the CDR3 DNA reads TGTGCCAGCAGCCAAGTCGGCAGGGTAAATTCACCCCTCCACTTT. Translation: CASSQVGRVNSPLHF.

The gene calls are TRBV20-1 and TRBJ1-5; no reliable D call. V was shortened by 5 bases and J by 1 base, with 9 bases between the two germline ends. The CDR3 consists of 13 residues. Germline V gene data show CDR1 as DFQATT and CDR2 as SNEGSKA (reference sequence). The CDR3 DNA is TGCAGTGCTTATGGACGGAGCAATCAGCCCCAGCATTTT. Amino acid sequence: CSAYGRSNQPQHF.

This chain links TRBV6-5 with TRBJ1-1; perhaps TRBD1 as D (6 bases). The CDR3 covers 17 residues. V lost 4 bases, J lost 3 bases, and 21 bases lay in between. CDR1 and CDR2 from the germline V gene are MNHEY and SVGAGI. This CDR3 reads CASSSLTEGVMDTEAFF. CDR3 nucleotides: TGTGCCAGCAGTTCCTTGACGGAGGGGGTGATGGACACTGAAGCTTTCTTT.

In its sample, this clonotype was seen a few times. CDR3 in DNA: TGTGCCAGCCTAAGGGCGGGAAACACTGAAGCTTTCTTT. Its translation is CASLRAGNTEAFF. The chain has TRBV27 and TRBJ1-1, with D unresolved. This CDR3 spans 13 amino acids. Germline values: CDR1 MNHEY, CDR2 SMNVEV (reference sequence). Trimming stripped 8 bases from V and 2 bases from J, with 12 bases between.

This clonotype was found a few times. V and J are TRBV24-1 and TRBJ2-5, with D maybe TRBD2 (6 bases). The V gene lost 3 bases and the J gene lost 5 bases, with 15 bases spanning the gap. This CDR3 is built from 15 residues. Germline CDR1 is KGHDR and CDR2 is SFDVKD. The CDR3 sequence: CATSDNRGTGETQYF. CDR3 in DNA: TGTGCCACCAGTGATAACCGGGGGACGGGGGAGACCCAGTACTTC.

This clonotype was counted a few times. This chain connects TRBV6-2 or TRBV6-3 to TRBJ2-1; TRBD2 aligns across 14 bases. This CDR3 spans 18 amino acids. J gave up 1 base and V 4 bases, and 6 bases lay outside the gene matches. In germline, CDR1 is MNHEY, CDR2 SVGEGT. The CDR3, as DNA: TGTGCCAGCAGTTTAGGGACTAGCGGGAGATGGTCCTACAATGAGCAGTTCTTC. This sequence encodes CASSLGTSGRWSYNEQFF.

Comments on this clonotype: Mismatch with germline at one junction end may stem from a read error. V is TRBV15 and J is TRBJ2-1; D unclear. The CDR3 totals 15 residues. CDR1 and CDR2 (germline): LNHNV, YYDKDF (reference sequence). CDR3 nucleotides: TGTGCCGCCAGCGCCAATCCGTACTCCTACAATGAGCAGTTCTTC. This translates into CAASANPYSYNEQFF.

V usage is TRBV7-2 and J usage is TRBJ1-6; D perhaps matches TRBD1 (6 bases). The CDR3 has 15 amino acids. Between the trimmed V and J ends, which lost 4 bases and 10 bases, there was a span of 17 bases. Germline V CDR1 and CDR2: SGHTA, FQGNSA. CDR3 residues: CASSSPHQGSSPLHF. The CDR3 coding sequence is TGTGCCAGCAGCTCCCCCCATCAGGGGAGCTCACCCCTCCACTTT.

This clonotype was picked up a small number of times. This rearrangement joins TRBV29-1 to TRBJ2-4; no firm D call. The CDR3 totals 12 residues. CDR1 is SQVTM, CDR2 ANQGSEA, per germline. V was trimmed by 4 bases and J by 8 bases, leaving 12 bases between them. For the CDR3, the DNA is TGCAGCGTTGCCGACGATGGGGACATTCAGTACTTC. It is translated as CSVADDGDIQYF.

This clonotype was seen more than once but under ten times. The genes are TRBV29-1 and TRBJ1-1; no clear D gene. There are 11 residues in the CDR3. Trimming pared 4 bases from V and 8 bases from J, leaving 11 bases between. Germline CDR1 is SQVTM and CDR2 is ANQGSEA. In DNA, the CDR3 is TGCAGCGTTGTTGGCGCCCGGGAAGCTTTCTTT. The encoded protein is CSVVGAREAFF.

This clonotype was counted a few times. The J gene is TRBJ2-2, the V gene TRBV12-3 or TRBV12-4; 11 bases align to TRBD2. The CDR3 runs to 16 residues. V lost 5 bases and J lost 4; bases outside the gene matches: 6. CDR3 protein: CASSTGTSGPTGELFF. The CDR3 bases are TGTGCCAGCAGTACCGGGACTAGCGGACCCACCGGGGAGCTGTTTTTT.

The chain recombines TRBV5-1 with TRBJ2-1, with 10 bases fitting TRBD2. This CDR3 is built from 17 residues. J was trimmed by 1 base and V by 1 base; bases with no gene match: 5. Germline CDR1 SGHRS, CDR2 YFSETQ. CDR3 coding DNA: TGCGCCAGCAGCTTGACCCTAGCGGGAGTGTCCTACAATGAGCAGTTCTTC. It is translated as CASSLTLAGVSYNEQFF. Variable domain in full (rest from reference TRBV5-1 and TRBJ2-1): KAGVTQTPRYLIKTRGQQVTLSCSPISGHRSVSWYQQTPGQGLQFLFEYFSETQRNKGNFPGRFSGRQFSNSRSEMNVSTLELGDSALYLCASSLTLAGVSYNEQFFGPGTRLTVL.

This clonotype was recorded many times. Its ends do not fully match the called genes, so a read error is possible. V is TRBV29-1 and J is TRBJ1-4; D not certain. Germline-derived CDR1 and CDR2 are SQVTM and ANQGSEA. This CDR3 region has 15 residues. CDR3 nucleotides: TGCAGCGTTGTTTATACACCAATACTTAATGGAAAACTGTTTTTT. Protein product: CSVVYTPILNGKLFF.